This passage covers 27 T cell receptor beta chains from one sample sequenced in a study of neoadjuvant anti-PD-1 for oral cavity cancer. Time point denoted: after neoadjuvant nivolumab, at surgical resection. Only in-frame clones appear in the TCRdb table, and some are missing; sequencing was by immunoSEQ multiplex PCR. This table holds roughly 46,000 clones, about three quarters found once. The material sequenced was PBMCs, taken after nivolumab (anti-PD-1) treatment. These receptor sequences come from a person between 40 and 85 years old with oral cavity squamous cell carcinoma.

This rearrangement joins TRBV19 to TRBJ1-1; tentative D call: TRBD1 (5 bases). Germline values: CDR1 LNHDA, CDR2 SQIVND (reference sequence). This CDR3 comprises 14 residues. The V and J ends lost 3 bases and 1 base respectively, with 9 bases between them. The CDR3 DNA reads TGTGCCAGTAGTATTGGACACCAGAACACTGAAGCTTTCTTT. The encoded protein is CASSIGHQNTEAFF.

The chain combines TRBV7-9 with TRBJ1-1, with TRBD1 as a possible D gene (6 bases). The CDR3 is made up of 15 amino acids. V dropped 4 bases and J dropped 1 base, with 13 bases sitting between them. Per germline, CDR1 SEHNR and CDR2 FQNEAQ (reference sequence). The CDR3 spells CASSSQGSTNTEAFF. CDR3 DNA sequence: TGTGCCAGCAGCTCACAGGGTTCGACGAACACTGAAGCTTTCTTT.

CDR3 in DNA: TGTGCCAGCAGGGGGAACGGACAGGTACTTAGGGAGCAGTACTTC. Protein sequence: CASRGNGQVLREQYF. V and J are TRBV27 and TRBJ2-7; 7 nucleotides line up with TRBD1. CDR1 is MNHEY and CDR2 is SMNVEV in the germline V gene (reference sequence). This CDR3 contains 15 residues. Losses at the gene ends were 6 bases for V and 7 bases for J; bases not matched to a gene: 15.

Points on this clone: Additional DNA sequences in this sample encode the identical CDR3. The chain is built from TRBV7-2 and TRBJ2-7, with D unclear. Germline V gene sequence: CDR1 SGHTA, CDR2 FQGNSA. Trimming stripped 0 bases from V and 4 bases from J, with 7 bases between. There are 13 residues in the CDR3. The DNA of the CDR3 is TGTGCCAGCAGCTTAGCGGCACAGTACGAGCAGTACTTC. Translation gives CASSLAAQYEQYF. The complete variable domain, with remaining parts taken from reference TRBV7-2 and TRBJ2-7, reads GAGVSQSPSNKVTEKGKDVELRCDPISGHTALYWYRQSLGQGLEFLIYFQGNSAPDKSGLPSDRFSAERTGGSVSTLTIQRTQQEDSAVYLCASSLAAQYEQYFGPGTRLTVT.

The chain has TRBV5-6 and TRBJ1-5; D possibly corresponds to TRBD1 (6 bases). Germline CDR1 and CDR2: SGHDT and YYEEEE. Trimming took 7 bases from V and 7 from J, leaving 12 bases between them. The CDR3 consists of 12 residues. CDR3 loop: CASGGFGQPQHF. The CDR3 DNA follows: TGTGCCAGCGGGGGCTTCGGGCAGCCCCAGCATTTT.

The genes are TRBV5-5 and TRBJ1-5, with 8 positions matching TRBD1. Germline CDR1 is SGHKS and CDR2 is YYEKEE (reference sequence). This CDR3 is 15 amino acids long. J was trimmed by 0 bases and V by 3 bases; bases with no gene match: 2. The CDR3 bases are TGTGCCAGCAGCTCGGGACAGGTTAGCAATCAGCCCCAGCATTTT. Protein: CASSSGQVSNQPQHF.

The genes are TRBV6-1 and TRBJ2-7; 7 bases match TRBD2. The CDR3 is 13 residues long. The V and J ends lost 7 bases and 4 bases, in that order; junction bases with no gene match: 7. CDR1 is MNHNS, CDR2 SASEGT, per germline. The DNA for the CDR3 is TGTGCCAGCACGCGGGGGTTTAATTACGAGCAGTACTTC. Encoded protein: CASTRGFNYEQYF.

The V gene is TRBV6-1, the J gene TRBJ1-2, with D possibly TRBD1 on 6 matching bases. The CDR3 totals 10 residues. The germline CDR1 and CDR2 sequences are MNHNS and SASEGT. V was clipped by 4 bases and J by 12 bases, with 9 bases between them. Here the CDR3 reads CASSVQGHTF. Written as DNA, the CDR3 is TGTGCCAGCAGTGTACAGGGCCACACCTTC.

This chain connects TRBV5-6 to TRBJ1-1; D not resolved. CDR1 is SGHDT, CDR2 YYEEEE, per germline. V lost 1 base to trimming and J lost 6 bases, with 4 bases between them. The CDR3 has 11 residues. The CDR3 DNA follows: TGTGCCAGCAGCTTGACCGCTGAAGCTTTCTTT. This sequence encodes CASSLTAEAFF.

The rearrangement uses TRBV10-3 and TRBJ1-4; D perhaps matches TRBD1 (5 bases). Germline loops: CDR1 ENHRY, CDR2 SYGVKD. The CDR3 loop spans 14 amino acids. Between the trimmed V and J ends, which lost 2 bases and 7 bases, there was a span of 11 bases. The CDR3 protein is CAISEVGLGEKLFF. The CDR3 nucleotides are TGTGCCATCAGTGAGGTGGGGCTGGGTGAAAAACTGTTTTTT.

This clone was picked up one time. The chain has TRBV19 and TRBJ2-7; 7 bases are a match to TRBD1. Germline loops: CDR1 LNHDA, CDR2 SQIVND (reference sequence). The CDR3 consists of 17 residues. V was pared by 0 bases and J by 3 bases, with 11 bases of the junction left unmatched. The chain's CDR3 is CASSIDSHRDRIYEQYF. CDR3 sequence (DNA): TGTGCCAGTAGTATAGATTCACACCGGGACAGAATCTACGAGCAGTACTTC.

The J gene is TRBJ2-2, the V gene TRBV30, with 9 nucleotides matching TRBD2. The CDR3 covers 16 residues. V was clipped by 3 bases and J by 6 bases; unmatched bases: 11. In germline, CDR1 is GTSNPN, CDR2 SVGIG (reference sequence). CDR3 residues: CAWRGSGSLSPGELFF. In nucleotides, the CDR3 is TGTGCCTGGAGGGGTAGCGGGAGCCTAAGCCCCGGGGAGCTGTTTTTT.

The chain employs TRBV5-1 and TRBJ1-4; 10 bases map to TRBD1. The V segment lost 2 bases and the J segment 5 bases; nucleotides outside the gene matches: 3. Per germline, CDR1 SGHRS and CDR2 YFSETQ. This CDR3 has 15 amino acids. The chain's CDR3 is CASSFRTGGNEKLFF. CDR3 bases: TGCGCCAGCAGCTTTCGGACAGGGGGGAATGAAAAACTGTTTTTT.

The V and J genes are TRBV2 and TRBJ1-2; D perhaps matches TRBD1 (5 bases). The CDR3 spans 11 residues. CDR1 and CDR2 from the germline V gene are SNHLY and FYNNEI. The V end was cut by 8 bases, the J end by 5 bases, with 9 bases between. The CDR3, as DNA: TGTGCCAGCGGGGGTGGATATGGCTACACCTTC. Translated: CASGGGYGYTF.

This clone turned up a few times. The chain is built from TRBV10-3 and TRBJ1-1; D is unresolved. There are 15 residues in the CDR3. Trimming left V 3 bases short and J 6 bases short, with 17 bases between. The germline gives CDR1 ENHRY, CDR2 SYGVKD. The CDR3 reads CAISEEGGHRAEAFF. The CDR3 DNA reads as TGTGCCATCAGTGAAGAGGGCGGTCATAGGGCTGAAGCTTTCTTT.

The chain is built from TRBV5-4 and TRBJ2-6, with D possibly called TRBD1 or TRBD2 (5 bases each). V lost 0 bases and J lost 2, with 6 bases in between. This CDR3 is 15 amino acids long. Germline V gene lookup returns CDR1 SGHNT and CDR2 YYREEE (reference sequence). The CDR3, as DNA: TGTGCCAGCAGCTTGGGGGGGACTGGGGCCAACGTCCTGACTTTC. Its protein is CASSLGGTGANVLTF.

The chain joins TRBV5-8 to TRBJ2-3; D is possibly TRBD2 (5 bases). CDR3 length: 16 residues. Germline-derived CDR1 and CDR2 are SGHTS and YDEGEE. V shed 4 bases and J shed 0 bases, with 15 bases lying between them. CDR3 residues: CASSVRAGHSTDTQYF. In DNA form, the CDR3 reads TGTGCCAGCAGCGTGAGGGCAGGCCACAGCACAGATACGCAGTATTTT.

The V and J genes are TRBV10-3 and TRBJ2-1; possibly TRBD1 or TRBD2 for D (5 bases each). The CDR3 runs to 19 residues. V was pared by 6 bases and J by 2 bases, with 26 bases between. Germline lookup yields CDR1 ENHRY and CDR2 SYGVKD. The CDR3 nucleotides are TGTGCCATCAGCCGAAGTAACCGGGGCCGTACCGGGCCCTACAATGAGCAGTTCTTC. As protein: CAISRSNRGRTGPYNEQFF.

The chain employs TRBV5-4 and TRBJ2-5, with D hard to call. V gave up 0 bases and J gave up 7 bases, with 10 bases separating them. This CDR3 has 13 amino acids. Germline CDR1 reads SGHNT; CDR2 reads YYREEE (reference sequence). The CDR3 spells CASSLADTGTQYF. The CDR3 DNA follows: TGTGCCAGCAGCTTGGCTGATACGGGGACCCAGTACTTC.

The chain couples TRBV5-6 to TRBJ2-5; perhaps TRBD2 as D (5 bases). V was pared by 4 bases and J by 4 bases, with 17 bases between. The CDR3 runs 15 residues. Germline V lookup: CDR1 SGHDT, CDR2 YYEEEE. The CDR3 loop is CASSLPGVGGETQYF. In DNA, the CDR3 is TGTGCCAGCAGCCTCCCAGGCGTAGGAGGAGAGACCCAGTACTTC.

CDR3 residues: CSVGDSLSYNEQFF. CDR3 bases: TGCAGCGTTGGGGACAGCCTCTCCTACAATGAGCAGTTCTTC. The gene calls are TRBV29-1 and TRBJ2-1; 7 positions match TRBD1. Germline-derived CDR1 and CDR2 are SQVTM and ANQGSEA. The length of the CDR3 is 14 residues. After removal of 4 bases from V and 0 bases from J, the junction contained 3 bases not matched to a gene.

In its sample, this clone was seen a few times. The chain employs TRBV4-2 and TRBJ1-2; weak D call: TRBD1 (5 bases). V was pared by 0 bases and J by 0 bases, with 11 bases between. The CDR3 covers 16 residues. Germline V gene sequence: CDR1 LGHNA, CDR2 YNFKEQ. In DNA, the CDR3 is TGTGCCAGCAGCCAAGATCTGGCGACAGCTAACTATGGCTACACCTTC. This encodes CASSQDLATANYGYTF.

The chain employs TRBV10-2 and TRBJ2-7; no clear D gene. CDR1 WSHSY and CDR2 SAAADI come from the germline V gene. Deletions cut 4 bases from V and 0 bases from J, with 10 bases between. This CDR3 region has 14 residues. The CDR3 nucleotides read TGCGCCAGCAGTGCGAGGACCAGCTCCTACGAGCAGTACTTC. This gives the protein CASSARTSSYEQYF.

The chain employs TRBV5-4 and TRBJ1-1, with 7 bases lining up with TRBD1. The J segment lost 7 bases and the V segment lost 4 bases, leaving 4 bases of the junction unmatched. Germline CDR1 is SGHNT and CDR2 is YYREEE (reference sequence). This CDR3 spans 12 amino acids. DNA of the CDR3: TGTGCCAGCAGCAAGACAGGGAGTGAAGCTTTCTTT. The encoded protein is CASSKTGSEAFF.

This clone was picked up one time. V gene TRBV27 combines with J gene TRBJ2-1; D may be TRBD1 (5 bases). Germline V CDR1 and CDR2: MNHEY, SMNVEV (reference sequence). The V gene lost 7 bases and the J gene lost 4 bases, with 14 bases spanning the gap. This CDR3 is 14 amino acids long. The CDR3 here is CASTRTSSYNEQFF. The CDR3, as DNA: TGTGCCAGCACTCGGACATCCAGTTACAATGAGCAGTTCTTC.

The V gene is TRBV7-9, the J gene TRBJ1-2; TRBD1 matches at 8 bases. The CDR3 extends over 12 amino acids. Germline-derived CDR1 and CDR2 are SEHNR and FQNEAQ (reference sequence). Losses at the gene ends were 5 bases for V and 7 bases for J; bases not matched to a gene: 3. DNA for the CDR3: TGTGCCAGCAGCAACGACAGGGGTGGCTACACCTTC. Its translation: CASSNDRGGYTF.

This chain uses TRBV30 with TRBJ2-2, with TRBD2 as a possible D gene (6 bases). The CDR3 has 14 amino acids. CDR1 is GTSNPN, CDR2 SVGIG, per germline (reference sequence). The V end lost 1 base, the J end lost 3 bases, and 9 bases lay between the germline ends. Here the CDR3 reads CAWSGERDTGELFF. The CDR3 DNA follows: TGTGCCTGGAGTGGCGAGCGGGACACCGGGGAGCTGTTTTTT.